The next 4 T cell receptor beta chains were all read from a single sample in a study of human T cells and chemical hapten exposure. Time point defined: patch test 1, 2 weeks after DPC sensitization. The treatment: therapeutic diphenylcyclopropenone sensitization with weekly scalp DPC. MiXCR, applied by TCRdb to the RACE reads, yields one record per CDR3 protein. The sample includes fewer than 500,000 distinct CDR3 sequences, more than 4.5% of them seen just once. The material was whole blood, obtained in connection with sensitization to the hapten diphenylcyclopropenone (DPC). The receptor set was obtained from a woman aged 50 to 60 with alopecia areata. Some clones in this sample may be carry-over from other donors' samples.

The rearrangement uses TRBV9 and TRBJ2-7; weak D call: TRBD2 (6 bases). V shed 4 bases and J shed 6 bases, with 17 bases lying between them. Germline V gene sequence: CDR1 SGDLS, CDR2 YYNGEE. This CDR3 is built from 14 residues. The CDR3 here is CASSPGRPGSEQYF. The CDR3 DNA sequence: TGTGCCAGCAGCCCAGGGAGGCCAGGGAGCGAGCAGTACTTC. Full variable domain (rest looked up from reference TRBV9 and TRBJ2-7): DSGVTQTPKHLITATGQRVTLRCSPRSGDLSVYWYQQSLDQGLQFLIQYYNGEERAKGNILERFSAQQFPDLHSELNLSSLELGDSALYFCASSPGRPGSEQYFGPGTRLTVT.

This clonotype was picked up many times. The V and J genes are TRBV12-3 or TRBV12-4 and TRBJ1-2; D gene unclear. This CDR3 region has 14 residues. With 5 bases removed from V and 4 bases from J, the gap between germline ends came to 14 bases. Written as DNA, the CDR3 is TGTGCCAGCAGTCGCGAGTCCGTTGTCTATGGCTACACCTTC. This codes for CASSRESVVYGYTF.

In this sample, this clonotype turned up a few times. This rearrangement joins TRBV27 to TRBJ2-2; D gene unclear. This CDR3 has 15 amino acids. V dropped 3 bases and J dropped 1 base, with 9 bases sitting between them. The germline V gene encodes CDR1 MNHEY and CDR2 SMNVEV (reference sequence). The CDR3 nucleotides read TGTGCCAGCAGTTTCCGATACAGGAACACCGGGGAGCTGTTTTTT. Translation gives CASSFRYRNTGELFF.

This clonotype was detected ten times or more. V gene TRBV24-1 combines with J gene TRBJ2-1, with 8 bases lining up with TRBD1. V was pared by 4 bases and J by 8 bases, with 3 bases of the junction left unmatched. This CDR3 region has 13 residues. Germline values: CDR1 KGHDR, CDR2 SFDVKD. Here the CDR3 reads CATSDAGGYEQFF. The CDR3 DNA sequence: TGTGCCACCAGTGACGCAGGGGGCTATGAGCAGTTCTTC.